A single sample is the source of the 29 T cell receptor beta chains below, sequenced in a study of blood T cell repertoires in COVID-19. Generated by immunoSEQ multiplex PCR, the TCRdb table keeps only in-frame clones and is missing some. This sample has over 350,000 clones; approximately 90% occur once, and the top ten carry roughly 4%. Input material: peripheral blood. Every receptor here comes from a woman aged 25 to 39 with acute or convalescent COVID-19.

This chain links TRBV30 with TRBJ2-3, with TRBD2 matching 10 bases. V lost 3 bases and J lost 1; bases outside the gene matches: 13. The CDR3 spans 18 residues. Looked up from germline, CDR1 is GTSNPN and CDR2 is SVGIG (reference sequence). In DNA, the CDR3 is TGTGCCTGGAGGGAATTTAGCGGGGGGCCGTTTGGCACAGATACGCAGTATTTT. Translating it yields CAWREFSGGPFGTDTQYF. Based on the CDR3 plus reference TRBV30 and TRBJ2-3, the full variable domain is SQTIHQWPATLVQPVGSPLSLECTVEGTSNPNLYWYRQAAGRGLQLLFYSVGIGQISSEVPQNLSASRPQDRQFILSSKKLLLSDSGFYLCAWREFSGGPFGTDTQYFGPGTRLTVL.

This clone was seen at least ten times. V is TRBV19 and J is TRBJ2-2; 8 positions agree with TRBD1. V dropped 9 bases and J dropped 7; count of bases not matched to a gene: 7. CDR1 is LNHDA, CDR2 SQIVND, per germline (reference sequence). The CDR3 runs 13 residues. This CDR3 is CASRRTGFGELFF. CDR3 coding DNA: TGTGCCAGCCGAAGGACAGGGTTCGGGGAGCTGTTTTTT.

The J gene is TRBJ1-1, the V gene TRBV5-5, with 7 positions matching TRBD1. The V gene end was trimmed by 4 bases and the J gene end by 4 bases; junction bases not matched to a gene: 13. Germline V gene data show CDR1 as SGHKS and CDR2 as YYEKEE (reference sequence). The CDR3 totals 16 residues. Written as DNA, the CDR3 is TGTGCCAGCAGCCCTACAGGGGCCGGGGGTAGCACTGAAGCTTTCTTT. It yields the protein CASSPTGAGGSTEAFF.

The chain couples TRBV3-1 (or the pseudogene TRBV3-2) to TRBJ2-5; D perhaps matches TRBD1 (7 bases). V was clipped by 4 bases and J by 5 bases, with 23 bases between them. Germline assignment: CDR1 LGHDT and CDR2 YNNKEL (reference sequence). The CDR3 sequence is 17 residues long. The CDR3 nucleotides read TGTGCCAGCAGCCCAAAGGGGGCCCGGGGGCGGCGGGAGACCCAGTACTTC. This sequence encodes CASSPKGARGRRETQYF.

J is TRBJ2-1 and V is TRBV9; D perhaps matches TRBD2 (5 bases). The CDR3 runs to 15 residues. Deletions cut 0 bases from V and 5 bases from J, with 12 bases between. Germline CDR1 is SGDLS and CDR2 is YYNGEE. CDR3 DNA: TGTGCCAGCAGCGTAGTGGCTAGCCCGAACAATGAGCAGTTCTTC. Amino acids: CASSVVASPNNEQFF.

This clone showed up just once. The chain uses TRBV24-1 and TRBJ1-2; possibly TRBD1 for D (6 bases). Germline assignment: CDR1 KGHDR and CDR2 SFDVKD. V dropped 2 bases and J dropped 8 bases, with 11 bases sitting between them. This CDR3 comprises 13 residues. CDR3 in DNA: TGTGCCACCAGTGATTCAGGGGTGGAGGGCTACACCTTC. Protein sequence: CATSDSGVEGYTF.

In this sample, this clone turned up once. CDR3 loop: CASMGYQVGILHMKNTEAFF. In DNA form, the CDR3 reads TGTGCCAGTATGGGCTATCAAGTCGGCATACTTCACATGAAGAACACTGAAGCTTTCTTT. The V call is TRBV19, the J call TRBJ1-1; D is unresolved. The CDR3 loop spans 20 amino acids. Germline loops: CDR1 LNHDA, CDR2 SQIVND (reference sequence). Trimming shortened V by 7 bases and J by 1 base, and 31 bases separated the two germline ends.

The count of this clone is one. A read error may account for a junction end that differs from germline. The CDR3 loop is CASSQTLSGTPSHF. Here the CDR3 DNA reads TGTGCCAGCAGCCAGACCCTATCCGGGACACCCTCCCACTTC. This chain links TRBV3-1 (or the pseudogene TRBV3-2) with TRBJ2-7; a possible D gene is TRBD1 (6 bases). This CDR3 comprises 14 residues. Per the germline V gene, CDR1 is LGHDT and CDR2 is YNNKEL (reference sequence).

This chain's CDR3 is CATSDSLGRGVSGYTF. The CDR3 DNA follows: TGTGCCACCAGTGACTCCCTTGGCAGGGGGGTCTCTGGCTACACCTTC. The chain combines TRBV24-1 with TRBJ1-2; 7 bases line up with TRBD1. The trim removed 4 bases at V and 7 bases at J, leaving 14 bases unmatched. Germline assignment: CDR1 KGHDR and CDR2 SFDVKD. This CDR3 region has 16 residues.

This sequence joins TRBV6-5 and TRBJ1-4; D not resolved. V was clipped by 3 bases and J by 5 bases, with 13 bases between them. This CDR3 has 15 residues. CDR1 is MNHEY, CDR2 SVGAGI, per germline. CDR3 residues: CASSYIPGSNEKLFF. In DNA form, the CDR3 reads TGTGCCAGCAGTTATATCCCGGGATCCAATGAAAAACTGTTTTTT.

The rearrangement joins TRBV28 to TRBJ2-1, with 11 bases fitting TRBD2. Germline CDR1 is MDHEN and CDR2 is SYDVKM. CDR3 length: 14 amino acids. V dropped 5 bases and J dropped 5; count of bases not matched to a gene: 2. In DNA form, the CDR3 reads TGTGCCAGCAGTCGTAGCGGGGGGGACAATGAGCAGTTCTTC. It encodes CASSRSGGDNEQFF.

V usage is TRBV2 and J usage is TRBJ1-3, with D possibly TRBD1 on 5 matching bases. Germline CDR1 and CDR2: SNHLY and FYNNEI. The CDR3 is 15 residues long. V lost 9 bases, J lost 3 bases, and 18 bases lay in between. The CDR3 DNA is TGTGCCAGTAGCCCCACAGGCATGGGTGGAAACACCATATATTTT. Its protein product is CASSPTGMGGNTIYF.

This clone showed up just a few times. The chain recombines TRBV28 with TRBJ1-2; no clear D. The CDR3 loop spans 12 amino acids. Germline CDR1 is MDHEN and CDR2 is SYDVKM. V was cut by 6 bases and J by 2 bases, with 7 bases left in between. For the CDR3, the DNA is TGTGCCAGCAGGCAGATAAACTATGGCTACACCTTC. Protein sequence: CASRQINYGYTF.

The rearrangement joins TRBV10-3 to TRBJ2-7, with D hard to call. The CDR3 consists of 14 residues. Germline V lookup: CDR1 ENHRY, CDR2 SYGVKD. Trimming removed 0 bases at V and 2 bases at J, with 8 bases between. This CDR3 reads CAISESRQTYEQYF. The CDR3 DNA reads TGTGCCATCAGTGAGTCGAGGCAGACCTACGAGCAGTACTTC.

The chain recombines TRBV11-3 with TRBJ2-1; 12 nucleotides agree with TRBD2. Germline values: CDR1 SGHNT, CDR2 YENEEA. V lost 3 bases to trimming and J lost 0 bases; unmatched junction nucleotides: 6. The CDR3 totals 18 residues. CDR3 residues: CASSFRTSGKSSYNEQFF. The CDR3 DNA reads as TGTGCCAGCAGCTTCCGGACTAGCGGGAAGAGCTCCTACAATGAGCAGTTCTTC.

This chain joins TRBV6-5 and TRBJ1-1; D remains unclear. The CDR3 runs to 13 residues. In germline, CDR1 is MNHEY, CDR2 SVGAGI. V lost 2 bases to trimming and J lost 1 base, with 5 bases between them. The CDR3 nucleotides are TGTGCCAGCAGTTACACAGAGAACACTGAAGCTTTCTTT. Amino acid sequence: CASSYTENTEAFF.

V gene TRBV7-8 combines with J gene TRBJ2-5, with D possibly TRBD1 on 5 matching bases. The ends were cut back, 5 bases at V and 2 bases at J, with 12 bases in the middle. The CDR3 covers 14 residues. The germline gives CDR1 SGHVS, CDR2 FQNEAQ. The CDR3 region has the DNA TGTGCCAGCAGCGGGGCAGGACAACAAGAGACCCAGTACTTC. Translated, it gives CASSGAGQQETQYF.

CDR3 residues: CASSLGAGGNYGYTF. The CDR3 DNA reads TGTGCCAGCAGCTTGGGGGCAGGGGGTAACTATGGCTACACCTTC. The chain uses TRBV5-6 and TRBJ1-2; 7 bases fit TRBD1. Germline CDR1 reads SGHDT; CDR2 reads YYEEEE. CDR3 length equals 15 residues. V trimming: 0 bases; J trimming: 1 base; junction bases outside the gene matches: 3.

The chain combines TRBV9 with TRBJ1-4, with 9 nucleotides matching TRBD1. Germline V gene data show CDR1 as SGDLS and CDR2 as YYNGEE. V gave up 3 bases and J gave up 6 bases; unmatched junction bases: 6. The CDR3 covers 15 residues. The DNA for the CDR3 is TGTGCCAGCAGCGAGGGACAGGGTGGGTATGAAAAACTGTTTTTT. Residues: CASSEGQGGYEKLFF.

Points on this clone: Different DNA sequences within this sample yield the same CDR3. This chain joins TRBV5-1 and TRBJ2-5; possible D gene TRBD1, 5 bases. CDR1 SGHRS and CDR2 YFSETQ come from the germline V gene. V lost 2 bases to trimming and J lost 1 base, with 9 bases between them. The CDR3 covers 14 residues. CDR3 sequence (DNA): TGCGCCAGCAGCTTCTCGACAGCCCAAGAGACCCAGTACTTC. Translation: CASSFSTAQETQYF.

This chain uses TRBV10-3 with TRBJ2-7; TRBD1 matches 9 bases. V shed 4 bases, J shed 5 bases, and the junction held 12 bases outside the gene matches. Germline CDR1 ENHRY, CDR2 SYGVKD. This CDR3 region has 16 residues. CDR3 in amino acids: CAISGRGGQGANEQYF. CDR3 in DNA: TGTGCCATCAGTGGACGTGGGGGACAGGGTGCCAACGAGCAGTACTTC.

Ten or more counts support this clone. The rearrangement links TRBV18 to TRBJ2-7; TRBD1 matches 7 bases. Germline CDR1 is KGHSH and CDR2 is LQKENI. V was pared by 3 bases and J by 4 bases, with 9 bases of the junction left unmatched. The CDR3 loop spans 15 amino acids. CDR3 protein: CASSPGDRGAYEQYF. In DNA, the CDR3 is TGTGCCAGCTCACCTGGGGACAGAGGGGCTTACGAGCAGTACTTC.

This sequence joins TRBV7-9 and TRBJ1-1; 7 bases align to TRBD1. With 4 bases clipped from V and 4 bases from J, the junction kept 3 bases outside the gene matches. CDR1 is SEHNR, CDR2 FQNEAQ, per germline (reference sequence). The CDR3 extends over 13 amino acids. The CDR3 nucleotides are TGTGCCAGCAGCTGGTACAGGGGCACTGAAGCTTTCTTT. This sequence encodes CASSWYRGTEAFF. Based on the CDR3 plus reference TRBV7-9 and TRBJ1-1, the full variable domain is DTGVSQNPRHKITKRGQNVTFRCDPISEHNRLYWYRQTLGQGPEFLTYFQNEAQLEKSRLLSDRFSAERPKGSFSTLEIQRTEQGDSAMYLCASSWYRGTEAFFGQGTRLTVV.

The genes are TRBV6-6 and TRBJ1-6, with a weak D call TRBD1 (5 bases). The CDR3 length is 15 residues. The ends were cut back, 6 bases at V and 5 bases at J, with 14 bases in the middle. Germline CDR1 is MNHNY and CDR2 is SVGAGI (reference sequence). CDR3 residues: CASRNGADNNSPLHF. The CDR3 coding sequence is TGTGCCAGCAGAAATGGGGCAGATAATAATTCACCCCTCCACTTT.

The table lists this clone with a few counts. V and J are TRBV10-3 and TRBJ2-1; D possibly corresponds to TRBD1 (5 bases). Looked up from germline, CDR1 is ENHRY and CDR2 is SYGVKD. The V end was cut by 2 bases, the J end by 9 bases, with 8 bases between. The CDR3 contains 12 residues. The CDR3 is CAISETGSEQFF. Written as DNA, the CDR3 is TGTGCCATCAGTGAGACAGGTAGTGAGCAGTTCTTC.

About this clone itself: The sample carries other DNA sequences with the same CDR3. DNA for the CDR3: TGTGCCAGCAGTCCATACAGGGCTACCGGGGAGCTGTTTTTT. It encodes CASSPYRATGELFF. The chain links TRBV27 to TRBJ2-2, with TRBD1 as a possible D gene (6 bases). CDR3 length: 14 amino acids. Trimming removed 5 bases at V and 5 bases at J, with 12 bases between. Per the germline V gene, CDR1 is MNHEY and CDR2 is SMNVEV (reference sequence).

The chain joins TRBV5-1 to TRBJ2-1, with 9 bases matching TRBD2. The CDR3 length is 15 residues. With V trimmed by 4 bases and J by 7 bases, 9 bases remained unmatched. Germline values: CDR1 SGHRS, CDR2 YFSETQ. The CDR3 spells CASSLGLAFGNEQFF. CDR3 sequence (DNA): TGCGCCAGCAGCCTGGGACTAGCCTTCGGAAATGAGCAGTTCTTC.

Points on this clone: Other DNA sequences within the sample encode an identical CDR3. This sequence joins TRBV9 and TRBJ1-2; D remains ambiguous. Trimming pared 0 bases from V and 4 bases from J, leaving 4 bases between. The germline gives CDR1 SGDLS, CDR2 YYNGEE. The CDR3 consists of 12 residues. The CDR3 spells CASSVGPYGYTF. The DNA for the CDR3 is TGTGCCAGCAGCGTAGGGCCCTATGGCTACACCTTC.

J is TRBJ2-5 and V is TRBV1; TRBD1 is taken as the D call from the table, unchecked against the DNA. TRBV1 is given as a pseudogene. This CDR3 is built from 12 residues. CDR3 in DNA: TGCACCAGCAGCCAAGATCAGGAGACCCAGTACTTC. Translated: CTSSQDQETQYF.